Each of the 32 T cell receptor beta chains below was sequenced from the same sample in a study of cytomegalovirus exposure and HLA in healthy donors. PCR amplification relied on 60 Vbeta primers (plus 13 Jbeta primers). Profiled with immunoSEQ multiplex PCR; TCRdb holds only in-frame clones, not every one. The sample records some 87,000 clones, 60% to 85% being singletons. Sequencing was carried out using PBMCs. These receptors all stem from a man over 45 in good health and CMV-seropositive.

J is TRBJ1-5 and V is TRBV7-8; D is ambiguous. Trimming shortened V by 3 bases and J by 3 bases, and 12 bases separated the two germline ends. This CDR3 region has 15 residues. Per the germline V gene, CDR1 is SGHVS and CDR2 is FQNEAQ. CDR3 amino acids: CASSLSGKTNQPQHF. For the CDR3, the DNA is TGTGCCAGCAGCTTGTCGGGGAAAACCAATCAGCCCCAGCATTTT.

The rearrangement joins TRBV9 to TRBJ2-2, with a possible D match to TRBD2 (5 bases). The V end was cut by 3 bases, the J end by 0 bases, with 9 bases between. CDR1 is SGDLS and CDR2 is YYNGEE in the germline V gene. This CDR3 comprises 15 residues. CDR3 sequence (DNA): TGTGCCAGCAGCGATCAAGCGGCGAACACCGGGGAGCTGTTTTTT. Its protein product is CASSDQAANTGELFF.

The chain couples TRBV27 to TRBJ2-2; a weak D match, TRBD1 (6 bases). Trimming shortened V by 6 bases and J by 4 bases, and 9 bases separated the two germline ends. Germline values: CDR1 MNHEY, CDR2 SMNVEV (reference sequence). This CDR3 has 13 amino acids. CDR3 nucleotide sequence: TGTGCCAGCAGGCGAGGGGGCACCGGGGAGCTGTTTTTT. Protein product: CASRRGGTGELFF.

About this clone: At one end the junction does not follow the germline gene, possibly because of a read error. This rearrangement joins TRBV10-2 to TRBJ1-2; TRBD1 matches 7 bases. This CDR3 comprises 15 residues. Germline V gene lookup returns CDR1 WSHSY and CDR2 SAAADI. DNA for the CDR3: TGCGCCAGCAGCCCAACAGGGGACCCGGTTTATGGCTACCCCTTC. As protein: CASSPTGDPVYGYPF.

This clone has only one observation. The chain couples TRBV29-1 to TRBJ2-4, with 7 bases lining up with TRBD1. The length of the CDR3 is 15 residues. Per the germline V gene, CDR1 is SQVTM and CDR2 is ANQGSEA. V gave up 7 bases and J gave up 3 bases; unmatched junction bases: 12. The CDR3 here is CSARLGTDSKNIQYF. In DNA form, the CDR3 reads TGCAGCGCTAGACTCGGGACAGATAGCAAAAACATTCAGTACTTC.

The CDR3 reads CASSPGQISNQPQHF. CDR3 nucleotide sequence: TGTGCCAGCAGTCCGGGACAGATTAGCAATCAGCCCCAGCATTTT. The chain is built from TRBV6-5 and TRBJ1-5; 7 bases are a match to TRBD1. The CDR3 has 15 amino acids. V was clipped by 5 bases and J by 0 bases; unmatched bases: 4. CDR1 and CDR2 (germline): MNHEY, SVGAGI.

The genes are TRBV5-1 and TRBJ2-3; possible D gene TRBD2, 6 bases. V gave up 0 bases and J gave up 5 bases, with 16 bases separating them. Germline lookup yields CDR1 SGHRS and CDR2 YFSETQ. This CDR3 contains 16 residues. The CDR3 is CASSLGRTTAIDTQYF. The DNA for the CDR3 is TGCGCCAGCAGCTTGGGGCGGACTACGGCGATAGATACGCAGTATTTT.

This CDR3 reads CASSPTGTFREKLFF. The CDR3 DNA is TGTGCCAGCAGCCCCACAGGGACGTTTCGAGAAAAACTGTTTTTT. V usage is TRBV7-9 and J usage is TRBJ1-4, with D tentatively TRBD1 (6 bases). The ends were cut back, 5 bases at V and 8 bases at J, with 18 bases in the middle. CDR3 size: 15 residues. Germline CDR1 is SEHNR and CDR2 is FQNEAQ (reference sequence).

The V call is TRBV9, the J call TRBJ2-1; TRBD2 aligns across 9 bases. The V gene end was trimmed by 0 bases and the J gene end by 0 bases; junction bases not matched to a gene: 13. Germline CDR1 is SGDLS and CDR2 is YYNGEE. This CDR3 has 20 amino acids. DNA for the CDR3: TGTGCCAGCAGCGTAGTTGGGTTAGCGGGGGAACGGAGCTCCTACAATGAGCAGTTCTTC. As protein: CASSVVGLAGERSSYNEQFF.

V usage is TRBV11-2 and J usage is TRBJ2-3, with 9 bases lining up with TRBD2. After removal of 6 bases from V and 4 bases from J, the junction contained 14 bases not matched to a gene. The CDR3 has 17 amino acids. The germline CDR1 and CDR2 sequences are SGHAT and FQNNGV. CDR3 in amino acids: CASSFTGGSGGADTQYF. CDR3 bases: TGTGCCAGCAGTTTCACCGGGGGTAGCGGGGGCGCAGATACGCAGTATTTT.

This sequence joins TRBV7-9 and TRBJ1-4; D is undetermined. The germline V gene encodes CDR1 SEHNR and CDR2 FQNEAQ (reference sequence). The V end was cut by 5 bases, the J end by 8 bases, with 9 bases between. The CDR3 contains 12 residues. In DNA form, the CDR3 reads TGTGCCAGCAGCGATGAGAGGGAAAAACTGTTTTTT. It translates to CASSDEREKLFF.

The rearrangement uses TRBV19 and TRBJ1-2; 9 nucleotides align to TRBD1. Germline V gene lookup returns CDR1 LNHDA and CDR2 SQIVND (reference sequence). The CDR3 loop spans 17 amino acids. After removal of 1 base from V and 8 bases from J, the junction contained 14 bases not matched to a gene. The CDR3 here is CASSIAPTGGRRSGYTF. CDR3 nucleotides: TGTGCCAGTAGTATAGCCCCGACAGGGGGTAGGCGATCGGGCTACACCTTC.

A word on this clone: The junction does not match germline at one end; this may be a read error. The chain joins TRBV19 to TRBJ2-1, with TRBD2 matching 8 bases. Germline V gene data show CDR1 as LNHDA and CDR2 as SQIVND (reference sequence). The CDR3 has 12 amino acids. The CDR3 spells CASGGGGPSMIF. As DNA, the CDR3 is TGTGCCAGTGGGGGCGGGGGGCCCTCCATGATCTTC.

CDR3 sequence reads: CASSLGQGPEAFF. The DNA of the CDR3 is TGTGCCAGCAGCCTGGGACAGGGACCTGAAGCTTTCTTT. V is TRBV13 and J is TRBJ1-1; 9 bases agree with TRBD1. The CDR3 totals 13 residues. After removal of 5 bases from V and 6 bases from J, the junction contained 4 bases not matched to a gene. Germline V gene lookup returns CDR1 PRHDT and CDR2 FYEKMQ (reference sequence). Full variable domain (rest looked up from reference TRBV13 and TRBJ1-1): AAGVIQSPRHLIKEKRETATLKCYPIPRHDTVYWYQQGPGQDPQFLISFYEKMQSDKGSIPDRFSAQQFSDYHSELNMSSLELGDSALYFCASSLGQGPEAFFGQGTRLTVV.

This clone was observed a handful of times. The CDR3 here is CASSVSGTASYEQYF. For the CDR3, the DNA is TGTGCCAGCAGCGTCTCTGGAACAGCCTCCTACGAGCAGTACTTC. This sequence joins TRBV28 and TRBJ2-7; D gene unclear. Germline CDR1 and CDR2: MDHEN and SYDVKM. The V end lost 6 bases, the J end lost 0 bases, and 15 bases lay between the germline ends. The CDR3 has 15 amino acids.

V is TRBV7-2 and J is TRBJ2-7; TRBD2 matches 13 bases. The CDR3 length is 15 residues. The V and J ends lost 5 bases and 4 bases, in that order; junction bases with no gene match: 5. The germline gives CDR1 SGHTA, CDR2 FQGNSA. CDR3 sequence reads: CASSITSGGAYEQYF. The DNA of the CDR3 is TGTGCCAGCAGCATAACTAGCGGGGGGGCTTACGAGCAGTACTTC.

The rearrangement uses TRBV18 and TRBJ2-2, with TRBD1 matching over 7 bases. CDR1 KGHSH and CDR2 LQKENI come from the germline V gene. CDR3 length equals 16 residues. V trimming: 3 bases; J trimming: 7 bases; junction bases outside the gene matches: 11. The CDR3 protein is CASSPPHLRQGGELFF. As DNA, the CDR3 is TGTGCCAGCTCACCGCCTCATCTCCGACAGGGCGGGGAGCTGTTTTTT. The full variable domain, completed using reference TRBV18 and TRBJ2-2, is NAGVMQNPRHLVRRRGQEARLRCSPMKGHSHVYWYRQLPEEGLKFMVYLQKENIIDESGMPKERFSAEFPKEGPSILRIQQVVRGDSAAYFCASSPPHLRQGGELFFGEGSRLTVL.

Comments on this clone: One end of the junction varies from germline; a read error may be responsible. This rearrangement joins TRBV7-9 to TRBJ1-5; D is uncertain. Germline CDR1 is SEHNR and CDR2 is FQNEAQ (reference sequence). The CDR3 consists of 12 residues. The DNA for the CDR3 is TGTGCCAGCAGTCGAGGGAATCAGCCCCAGAATTTT. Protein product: CASSRGNQPQNF. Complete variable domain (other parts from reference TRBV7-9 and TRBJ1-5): DTGVSQNPRHKITKRGQNVTFRCDPISEHNRLYWYRQTLGQGPEFLTYFQNEAQLEKSRLLSDRFSAERPKGSFSTLEIQRTEQGDSAMYLCASSRGNQPQNFGDGTRLSIL.

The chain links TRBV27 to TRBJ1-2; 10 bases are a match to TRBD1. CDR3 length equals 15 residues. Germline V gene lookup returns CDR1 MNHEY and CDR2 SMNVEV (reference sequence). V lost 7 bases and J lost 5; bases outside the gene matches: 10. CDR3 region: CASKSTGGAGYGYTF. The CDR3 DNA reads TGTGCCAGCAAGTCGACAGGGGGCGCAGGTTATGGCTACACCTTC.

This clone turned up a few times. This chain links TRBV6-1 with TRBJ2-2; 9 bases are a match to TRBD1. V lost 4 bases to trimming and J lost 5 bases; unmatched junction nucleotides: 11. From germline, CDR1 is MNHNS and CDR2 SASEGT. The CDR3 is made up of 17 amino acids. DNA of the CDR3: TGTGCCAGCAGTGGTCCCGGGACAGGGAGAGGTACCGGGGAGCTGTTTTTT. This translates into CASSGPGTGRGTGELFF.

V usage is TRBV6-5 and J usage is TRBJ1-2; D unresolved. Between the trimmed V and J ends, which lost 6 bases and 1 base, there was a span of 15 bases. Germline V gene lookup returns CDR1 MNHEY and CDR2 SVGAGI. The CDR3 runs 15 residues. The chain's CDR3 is CASSLAGLGNYGYTF. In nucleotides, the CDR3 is TGTGCCAGCAGCCTCGCGGGGTTGGGTAACTATGGCTACACCTTC.

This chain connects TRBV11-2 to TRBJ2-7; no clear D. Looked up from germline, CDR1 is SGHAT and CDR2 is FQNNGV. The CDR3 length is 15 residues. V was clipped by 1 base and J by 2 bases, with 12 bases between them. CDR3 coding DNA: TGTGCCAGCAGCTTAGGTCCCACGTCGGCCTACGAGCAGTACTTC. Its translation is CASSLGPTSAYEQYF.

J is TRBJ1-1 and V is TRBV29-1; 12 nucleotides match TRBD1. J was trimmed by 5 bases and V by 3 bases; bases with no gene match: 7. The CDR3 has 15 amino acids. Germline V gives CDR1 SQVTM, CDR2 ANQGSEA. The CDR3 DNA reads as TGCAGCGTTGACACCCGGGACAGGGGGCGGACTGAAGCTTTCTTT. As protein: CSVDTRDRGRTEAFF. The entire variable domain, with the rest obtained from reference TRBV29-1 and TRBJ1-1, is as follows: SAVISQKPSRDICQRGTSLTIQCQVDSQVTMMFWYRQQPGQSLTLIATANQGSEATYESGFVIDKFPISRPNLTFSTLTVSNMSPEDSSIYLCSVDTRDRGRTEAFFGQGTRLTVV.

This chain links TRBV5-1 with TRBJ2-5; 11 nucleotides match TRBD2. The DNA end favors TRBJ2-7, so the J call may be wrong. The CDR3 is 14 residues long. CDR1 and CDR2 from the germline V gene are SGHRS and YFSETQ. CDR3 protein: CASSPGLAADEQYF. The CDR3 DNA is TGCGCCAGCAGCCCGGGACTAGCGGCCGACGAGCAGTACTTC.

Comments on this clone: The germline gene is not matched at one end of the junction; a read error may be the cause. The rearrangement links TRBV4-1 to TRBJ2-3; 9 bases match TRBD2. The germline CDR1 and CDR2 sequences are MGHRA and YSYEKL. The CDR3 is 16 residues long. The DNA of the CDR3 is TGCGCCAGCGGCCAGGTAGCGGGGGAGGGCACAGATACGCAGTATTTT. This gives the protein CASGQVAGEGTDTQYF.

Written as DNA, the CDR3 is TGTGCCAGTATTGGACAGGGTAACGAAAAACTGTTTTTT. The encoded protein is CASIGQGNEKLFF. The chain is built from TRBV19 and TRBJ1-4; 8 bases are shared with TRBD1. CDR1 and CDR2 from the germline V gene are LNHDA and SQIVND (reference sequence). The CDR3 runs to 13 residues. With 7 bases clipped from V and 8 bases from J, the junction kept 6 bases outside the gene matches. Variable domain in full (rest from reference TRBV19 and TRBJ1-4): DGGITQSPKYLFRKEGQNVTLSCEQNLNHDAMYWYRQDPGQGLRLIYYSQIVNDFQKGDIAEGYSVSREKKESFPLTVTSAQKNPTAFYLCASIGQGNEKLFFGSGTQLSVL.

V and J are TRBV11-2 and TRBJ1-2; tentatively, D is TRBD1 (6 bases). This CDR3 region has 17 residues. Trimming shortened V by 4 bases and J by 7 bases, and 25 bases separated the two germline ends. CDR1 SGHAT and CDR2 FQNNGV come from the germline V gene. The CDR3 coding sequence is TGTGCCAGCAGCTCCCATAAGGGGCCCAGGGGAAGGAGTGGCTACACCTTC. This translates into CASSSHKGPRGRSGYTF. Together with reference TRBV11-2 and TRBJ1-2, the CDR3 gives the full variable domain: EAGVAQSPRYKIIEKRQSVAFWCNPISGHATLYWYQQILGQGPKLLIQFQNNGVVDDSQLPKDRFSAERLKGVDSTLKIQPAKLEDSAVYLCASSSHKGPRGRSGYTFGSGTRLTVV.

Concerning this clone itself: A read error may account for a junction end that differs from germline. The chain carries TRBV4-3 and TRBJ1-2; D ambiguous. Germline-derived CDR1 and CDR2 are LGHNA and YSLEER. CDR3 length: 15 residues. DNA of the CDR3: TGCGCCAGCAGCCAAGATTTTACAGCGGGCTATGGCTACCCCTTC. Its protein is CASSQDFTAGYGYPF.

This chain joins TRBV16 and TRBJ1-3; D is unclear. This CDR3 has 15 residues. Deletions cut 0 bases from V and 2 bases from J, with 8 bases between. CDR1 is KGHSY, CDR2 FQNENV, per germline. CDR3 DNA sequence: TGTGCCAGCAGCCAATCGGCGGCGGCTGGAAACACCATATATTTT. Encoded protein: CASSQSAAAGNTIYF. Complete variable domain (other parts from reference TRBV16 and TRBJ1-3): GEEVAQTPKHLVRGEGQKAKLYCAPIKGHSYVFWYQQVLKNEFKFLISFQNENVFDETGMPKERFSAKCLPNSPCSLEIQATKLEDSAVYFCASSQSAAAGNTIYFGEGSWLTVV.

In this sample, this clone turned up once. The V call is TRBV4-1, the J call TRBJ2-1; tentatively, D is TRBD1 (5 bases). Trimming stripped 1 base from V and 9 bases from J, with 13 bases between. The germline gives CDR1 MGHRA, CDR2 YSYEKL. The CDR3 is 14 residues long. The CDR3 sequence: CASSQVAGPPEQFF. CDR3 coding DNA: TGCGCCAGCAGCCAAGTTGCAGGGCCGCCTGAGCAGTTCTTC.

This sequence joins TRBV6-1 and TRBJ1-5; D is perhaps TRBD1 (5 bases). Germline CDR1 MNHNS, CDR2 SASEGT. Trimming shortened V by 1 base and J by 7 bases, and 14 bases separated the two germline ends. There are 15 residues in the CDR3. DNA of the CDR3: TGTGCCAGCAGTGAAGGGGGGGATCGGGTCCAGCCCCAGCATTTT. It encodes CASSEGGDRVQPQHF.

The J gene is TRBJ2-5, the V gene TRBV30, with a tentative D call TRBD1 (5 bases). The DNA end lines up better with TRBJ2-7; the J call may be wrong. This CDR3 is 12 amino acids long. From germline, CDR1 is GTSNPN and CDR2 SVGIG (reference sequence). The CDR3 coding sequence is TGTGCCTGGGGGGCTCTTACGGACGAGCAGTACTTC. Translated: CAWGALTDEQYF.